Shown below are 28 T cell receptor beta chains from a single sample sequenced in a study of brain metastases from non-small cell lung cancer. Some clones are missing from TCRdb's copy, which holds only in-frame ones; the method was immunoSEQ multiplex PCR. The sample carries around 4,800 clones, approximately 80% recorded once. The sample comprised primary lung tumor tissue. Receptor source: a donor at least 40 years old with non-small cell lung cancer.

The chain joins TRBV7-2 to TRBJ1-5, with no clear D. Germline V lookup: CDR1 SGHTA, CDR2 FQGNSA. V was pared by 1 base and J by 6 bases, with 7 bases between. The CDR3 is 13 residues long. The CDR3 loop reads CASSLVGGQPQHF. For the CDR3, the DNA is TGTGCCAGCAGCTTAGTGGGTGGTCAGCCCCAGCATTTT.

The chain carries TRBV5-1 and TRBJ2-1; 9 bases agree with TRBD2. The CDR3 spans 14 residues. The V and J ends lost 5 bases and 8 bases, in that order; junction bases with no gene match: 8. CDR1 SGHRS and CDR2 YFSETQ come from the germline V gene. The CDR3 loop is CASRWSGGTDEQFF. The CDR3 DNA is TGCGCCAGCAGGTGGAGCGGGGGGACGGATGAGCAGTTCTTC.

This clone was seen more than once but under ten times. The chain combines TRBV29-1 with TRBJ1-2; 7 positions agree with TRBD1. The V gene's germline CDR1 is SQVTM and CDR2 ANQGSEA. Trimming at V came to 6 bases and at J to 5 bases, leaving 6 bases not matched to a gene. This CDR3 is 12 amino acids long. The CDR3 DNA is TGCAGCGTCGGCGGGACAGCTTATGGCTACACCTTC. This encodes CSVGGTAYGYTF.

The chain employs TRBV5-4 and TRBJ1-4; a possible D gene is TRBD1 (6 bases). The CDR3 is 13 amino acids. Germline values: CDR1 SGHNT, CDR2 YYREEE (reference sequence). The V gene lost 1 base and the J gene lost 11 bases, with 12 bases spanning the gap. DNA for the CDR3: TGTGCCAGCAGCTTGAGGGGGATAGGGAAACTGTTTTTT. This sequence encodes CASSLRGIGKLFF. Drawing the rest from reference TRBV5-4 and TRBJ1-4, the complete variable domain is ETGVTQSPTHLIKTRGQQVTLRCSSQSGHNTVSWYQQALGQGPQFIFQYYREEENGRGNFPPRFSGLQFPNYSSELNVNALELDDSALYLCASSLRGIGKLFFGSGTQLSVL.

This clone appeared once. The chain employs TRBV24-1 and TRBJ2-3; 8 bases map to TRBD2. Germline loops: CDR1 KGHDR, CDR2 SFDVKD. This CDR3 is 16 amino acids long. V lost 9 bases, J lost 3 bases, and 13 bases stayed unmatched. CDR3 nucleotides: TGTGCCACCCAGGGGAGTCGGCGGGGGGTTACAGATACGCAGTATTTT. Protein product: CATQGSRRGVTDTQYF.

This chain links TRBV20-1 with TRBJ1-2; D remains ambiguous. The V and J ends lost 7 bases and 4 bases respectively, with 10 bases between them. CDR3 length: 11 amino acids. Germline CDR1 DFQATT, CDR2 SNEGSKA (reference sequence). As DNA, the CDR3 is TGCAGTGTGGGGTTGGCCTATGGCTACACCTTC. Translating it yields CSVGLAYGYTF.

V gene TRBV28 combines with J gene TRBJ2-7, with D unresolved. Germline V gene data show CDR1 as MDHEN and CDR2 as SYDVKM. The CDR3 totals 12 residues. Trimming cost V 3 bases and J 5 bases, with 8 bases left between them. The CDR3, as DNA: TGTGCCAGCAGTTTGGGGAATCACGAGCAGTACGTC. Protein: CASSLGNHEQYV.

This clone was recorded only once. The CDR3 nucleotides are TGTGCCAGCAGTGAAGGGAGACTAGACACAGATACGCAGTATTTT. As protein: CASSEGRLDTDTQYF. The rearrangement uses TRBV6-4 and TRBJ2-3; D is perhaps TRBD2 (6 bases). The CDR3 has 15 amino acids. The V and J ends lost 3 bases and 2 bases respectively, with 12 bases between them. The V gene's germline CDR1 is MRHNA and CDR2 SNTAGT.

The chain carries TRBV4-1 and TRBJ2-7; D possibly uses TRBD1 or TRBD2 (5 bases each). Trimming removed 0 bases at V and 6 bases at J, with 12 bases between. This CDR3 contains 14 residues. From germline, CDR1 is MGHRA and CDR2 YSYEKL. This CDR3 is CASSQEAGSTEQYF. In DNA form, the CDR3 reads TGCGCCAGCAGCCAAGAAGCAGGGAGCACCGAGCAGTACTTC.

The chain has TRBV11-2 and TRBJ1-4; D not resolved. Trimming took 3 bases from V and 8 from J, leaving 13 bases between them. The CDR3 consists of 14 residues. Germline CDR1 reads SGHAT; CDR2 reads FQNNGV. This CDR3 is CASSLNPMYEKLFF. CDR3 sequence (DNA): TGTGCCAGCAGCTTGAACCCAATGTACGAAAAACTGTTTTTT.

The J gene is TRBJ2-2, the V gene TRBV10-1; D remains unclear. CDR3 length equals 12 residues. V was pared by 2 bases and J by 6 bases, with 4 bases between. Germline CDR1 and CDR2: WNHNN and SYGVQD (reference sequence). The CDR3 coding sequence is TGCGCCAGCAGTGAGCCTGCCGGGGAGCTGTTTTTT. Translating it yields CASSEPAGELFF.

This clone was recorded only once. The V gene is TRBV6-5, the J gene TRBJ1-2, with unresolved D. The CDR3 consists of 13 residues. V dropped 5 bases and J dropped 7 bases, with 14 bases sitting between them. The germline V gene encodes CDR1 MNHEY and CDR2 SVGAGI. Here the CDR3 DNA reads TGTGCCAGCAGTCAGTCTACAGAAATTGGCTACACCTTC. Amino acid sequence: CASSQSTEIGYTF.

The chain combines TRBV5-1 with TRBJ2-5, with D perhaps given as TRBD1 or TRBD2 (5 bases each). CDR1 SGHRS and CDR2 YFSETQ come from the germline V gene. The CDR3 sequence is 15 residues long. V was shortened by 0 bases and J by 3 bases, with 12 bases between the two germline ends. CDR3 protein: CASSLGGKREETQYF. The CDR3 DNA sequence: TGCGCCAGCAGCTTGGGGGGGAAGAGGGAAGAGACCCAGTACTTC.

This chain uses TRBV19 with TRBJ2-2; TRBD1 matches at 8 bases. Germline V gene sequence: CDR1 LNHDA, CDR2 SQIVND (reference sequence). The CDR3 is 15 residues long. Trimming at V came to 3 bases and at J to 5 bases, leaving 5 bases not matched to a gene. The CDR3 region has the DNA TGTGCCAGTAGTATGGACAGGGCTCGTACCGGGGAGCTGTTTTTT. Residues: CASSMDRARTGELFF.

J is TRBJ2-3 and V is TRBV5-1; possible D gene TRBD1, 6 bases. Trimming shortened V by 4 bases and J by 0 bases, and 9 bases separated the two germline ends. The germline V gene encodes CDR1 SGHRS and CDR2 YFSETQ. The CDR3 runs to 14 residues. The CDR3 reads CASSATGSTDTQYF. CDR3 in DNA: TGCGCCAGCAGCGCGACAGGAAGCACAGATACGCAGTATTTT.

This chain uses TRBV14 with TRBJ1-1; 7 nucleotides agree with TRBD1. This CDR3 is built from 13 residues. The V gene's germline CDR1 is SGHDN and CDR2 FVKESK. V was pared by 5 bases and J by 5 bases, with 5 bases of the junction left unmatched. CDR3 DNA sequence: TGTGCCAGCAGCAAAGGGGGCGAGACTGAAGCTTTCTTT. Amino acids: CASSKGGETEAFF.

The chain is built from TRBV5-1 and TRBJ1-1; D is perhaps TRBD1 (5 bases). Trimming removed 0 bases at V and 4 bases at J, with 10 bases between. Germline V gene data show CDR1 as SGHRS and CDR2 as YFSETQ. The CDR3 is 14 amino acids. CDR3 sequence: CASSLAQVATEAFF. The CDR3 DNA reads as TGCGCCAGCAGCTTGGCACAGGTCGCCACTGAAGCTTTCTTT.

This clone was detected only a few times. The rearrangement uses TRBV5-1 and TRBJ2-5; D remains ambiguous. V gave up 4 bases and J gave up 5 bases, with 15 bases separating them. This CDR3 has 14 residues. Germline V gene sequence: CDR1 SGHRS, CDR2 YFSETQ. Here the CDR3 reads CASSAGPPPETQYF. For the CDR3, the DNA is TGCGCCAGCAGCGCCGGCCCGCCGCCCGAGACCCAGTACTTC.

V gene TRBV7-6 combines with J gene TRBJ1-2; the D is unclear. Germline CDR1 reads SGHVS; CDR2 reads FNYEAQ. The CDR3 totals 13 residues. Trimming shortened V by 0 bases and J by 2 bases, and 4 bases separated the two germline ends. The CDR3 loop reads CASSLAGNYGYTF. Here the CDR3 DNA reads TGTGCCAGCAGCTTAGCCGGGAACTATGGCTACACCTTC.

The V and J genes are TRBV24-1 and TRBJ2-1; unclear D gene. V lost 3 bases and J 4 bases, leaving 6 bases between the germline ends. This CDR3 is built from 13 residues. The V gene's germline CDR1 is KGHDR and CDR2 SFDVKD. For the CDR3, the DNA is TGTGCCACCAGTGATCCTTCGTACAATGAGCAGTTCTTC. Protein product: CATSDPSYNEQFF.

About this clone itself: Since a much larger clone is just one base distant, this may be a read error. V gene TRBV5-6 combines with J gene TRBJ1-2; no clear D. The V and J ends lost 4 bases and 0 bases respectively, with 16 bases between them. This CDR3 has 16 amino acids. CDR1 SGHDT and CDR2 YYEEEE come from the germline V gene. CDR3 sequence reads: CASSLRNLGSNYGYTF. The CDR3 nucleotides are TGTGCCAGCAGCCTAAGGAACCTAGGATCTAACTATGGCTACACCTTC.

The chain joins TRBV29-1 to TRBJ2-3, with 8 bases aligning to TRBD2. The germline CDR1 and CDR2 sequences are SQVTM and ANQGSEA. V dropped 6 bases and J dropped 3; count of bases not matched to a gene: 5. The CDR3 runs to 13 residues. In DNA form, the CDR3 reads TGCAGCGTGACGGGACTAGATACAGATACGCAGTATTTT. Amino acid sequence: CSVTGLDTDTQYF.

The CDR3 DNA reads as TGTGCCAGTAGTACCGGACAGGGGAAAACAGATACGCAGTATTTT. Translated: CASSTGQGKTDTQYF. V gene TRBV19 combines with J gene TRBJ2-3, with 9 bases matching TRBD1. With V trimmed by 4 bases and J by 3 bases, 5 bases remained unmatched. Germline CDR1 reads LNHDA; CDR2 reads SQIVND (reference sequence). This CDR3 contains 15 residues.

V and J are TRBV5-4 and TRBJ2-5; 8 bases match TRBD2. V trimming: 4 bases; J trimming: 2 bases; junction bases outside the gene matches: 7. The CDR3 is made up of 15 amino acids. The germline V gene encodes CDR1 SGHNT and CDR2 YYREEE (reference sequence). The CDR3 loop reads CASSTVVAGQETQYF. The CDR3 bases are TGTGCCAGCAGCACCGTTGTAGCGGGGCAAGAGACCCAGTACTTC.

Of note for this clone: At the DNA level, this CDR3 is encoded by other sequences in the same sample as well. The CDR3 loop is CASSPGGIYYGYTF. The CDR3 region has the DNA TGTGCCAGCAGTCCCGGAGGGATTTACTATGGCTACACCTTC. The chain combines TRBV6-5 with TRBJ1-2; D gene uncertain. Looked up from germline, CDR1 is MNHEY and CDR2 is SVGAGI. V gave up 5 bases and J gave up 3 bases, with 13 bases separating them. The CDR3 covers 14 residues.

This clone was observed a handful of times. The chain has TRBV6-5 and TRBJ2-5; a weak D match, TRBD2 (7 bases). The CDR3 is made up of 14 amino acids. Trimming took off 7 bases at V and 9 bases at J, with 21 bases between the two ends. Germline loops: CDR1 MNHEY, CDR2 SVGAGI. CDR3 sequence: CASTTPGRGESQYF. The DNA for the CDR3 is TGTGCCAGCACGACCCCTGGGAGGGGGGAGTCCCAGTACTTC.

This chain connects TRBV24-1 to TRBJ2-2, with D possibly being TRBD1 (8 bases). The germline V and J ends were trimmed by 12 bases and 6 bases, with 16 bases remaining between them. The CDR3 sequence is 13 residues long. Germline V gives CDR1 KGHDR, CDR2 SFDVKD. The CDR3 sequence is CASRQGRAGELFF. The CDR3 DNA reads TGTGCCTCACGACAGGGGAGGGCCGGGGAGCTGTTTTTT.

The sample holds a few counts of this clone. This chain uses TRBV6-5 with TRBJ1-2; D is undetermined. The CDR3 is made up of 13 amino acids. V gave up 2 bases and J gave up 5 bases, with 9 bases separating them. The germline gives CDR1 MNHEY, CDR2 SVGAGI. In DNA, the CDR3 is TGTGCCAGCAGTTACGGGCAGAATTATGGCTACACCTTC. Amino acids: CASSYGQNYGYTF.